This T cell receptor (beta chain) was captured in a study of T cells after yellow fever vaccination (dated by TCRdb to between 2018 and 2021). Regarding the study in general: The SMART-Seq v4 Ultra Low Input RNA kit was used to prepare libraries from fractions with low cell numbers. To follow T-cell clones before and after primary and booster YFV17D yellow fever vaccination, bulk TCR alpha and beta repertoires were sequenced over time. Two healthy male donors, one aged 18 to 30 and one aged 30 to 39 years, were included in the cohort. Blood was collected at multiple timepoints before and after primary and secondary immunization, and bulk PBMC replicates and cell subsets were isolated. Points the paper makes about the study in general: Compared with the primary T-cell response, the secondary T-cell response was weaker but faster, peaking on day 5 rather than day 15. Because abundant contaminating clonotypes from the bulk population could be contained in FACS-sorted repertoires, computational filtering was required. A small share of clonotypes was detected in both CD4 and CD8 compartments, with the overlap likely arising from convergent recombination. The study included only a couple of donors, which limits how far the findings can be generalized. Most clones expanded after primary vaccination were re-detected after the booster (96% of CD4 and 80% to 90% of CD8), suggesting broad memory maintenance.

Read against the paper, the sample's treatment or condition label means: live attenuated yellow fever vaccine strain. At every blood-draw timepoint, two biological replicates of bulk PBMCs were collected. A standard Ficoll-Paque protocol was used to isolate PBMCs from peripheral blood. RNA was extracted with TriZol from bulk PBMCs, CD4 and CD8 fractions, and dextramer-positive and dextramer-negative fractions. Points on this clonotype: Its antigen specificity is not known. No base quality information exists; no much larger clone differs at one position.

TCR cDNA was made using 5'RACE template switching, a step that added a universal primer site and unique molecular identifiers. cDNA synthesis was primed from both the TCR alpha and TCR beta constant segments. Libraries were amplified in two PCR steps, with sample barcodes and sequencing adapters added in the second step. Sequencing of libraries was done on Illumina HiSeq 2500 (2x100 bp) or NovaSeq (2x150 bp). The paper's data handling went like this. Demultiplexing of reads and collapsing into UMI consensus sequences were performed with MIGEC, and V(D)J alignment was carried out with MiXCR. Clonotypes responding to the vaccine were identified with edgeR on replicate PBMC samples, with the criteria of FDR below 0.01 and a log2 fold change above 5 up to day 15. Each bulk clonotype received a CD4 or CD8 identity based on whether the sequenced CD4 or CD8 repertoire contained that clonotype at higher abundance. TCRdb handled the public reads itself, with Q25 trimming in fastp and clone calling in MiXCR, and kept productive beta chains. Identical CDR3 protein sequences are pooled into one entry, listed with their most common genes and DNA. TCRdb's processing, not the authors', yielded these V and J calls. The sample table contains 400,000 to 650,000 distinct CDR3 sequences; only one count was recorded for less than 25% of them. The ten most abundant clones make up approximately 15% of the sample.

Via the germline V gene, CDR1 is SGHRS and CDR2 YFSETQ. From the cysteine up to the phenylalanine, the CDR3 has a length of 19 residues. The CDR3 DNA has 57 bases and is translated from base 1. Trimmed from V: 3 bases; trimmed from J: 1 base; junction bases lacking a gene match: 8. Sequences were derived from PBMCs, sampled approximately 22 days after the first yellow fever vaccination. This TCR came from a man aged 18-30 years who received the YFV17D yellow fever vaccine. The sequence joins TRBV5-1 to TRBJ2-2; a stretch of 14 junction bases matches TRBD2. DNA sequence: TGCGCCAGCAGCTCTCCCTGGACTAGCGGGGGGATGAACACCGGGGAGCTGTTTTTT. This translates into CASSSPWTSGGMNTGELFF.